These 18 T cell receptor beta chains came from one sample sequenced in a study of T cells after posttransplantation cyclophosphamide. The repertoire was sequenced with immunoSEQ multiplex PCR; TCRdb's copy has only in-frame clones and lacks some. Of tens of thousands of clones in the sample, roughly nine tenths were seen once. Sequencing was performed on PBMCs. The source is a woman aged 45 to 65 in good health and a related stem cell transplant donor.

This clone was observed a single time. The chain links TRBV2 to TRBJ2-7; D remains unclear. Trimming shortened V by 6 bases and J by 0 bases, and 6 bases separated the two germline ends. The CDR3 extends over 12 amino acids. The germline CDR1 and CDR2 sequences are SNHLY and FYNNEI. The chain's CDR3 is CASRESSYEQYF. The CDR3 DNA reads TGTGCCAGCAGGGAGAGCTCCTACGAGCAGTACTTC. Full variable domain (outside the CDR3, taken from reference TRBV2 and TRBJ2-7): EPEVTQTPSHQVTQMGQEVILRCVPISNHLYFYWYRQILGQKVEFLVSFYNNEISEKSEIFDDQFSVERPDGSNFTLKIRSTKLEDSAMYFCASRESSYEQYFGPGTRLTVT.

This chain uses TRBV19 with TRBJ2-7; D is perhaps TRBD2 (5 bases). The CDR3 length is 15 residues. The V gene lost 2 bases and the J gene lost 4 bases, with 15 bases spanning the gap. The germline CDR1 and CDR2 sequences are LNHDA and SQIVND (reference sequence). CDR3 in amino acids: CASSISLLSGYEQYF. The CDR3 DNA reads TGTGCCAGTAGTATATCTCTCCTCTCGGGGTACGAGCAGTACTTC. Filled out from reference TRBV19 and TRBJ2-7, the complete variable domain reads DGGITQSPKYLFRKEGQNVTLSCEQNLNHDAMYWYRQDPGQGLRLIYYSQIVNDFQKGDIAEGYSVSREKKESFPLTVTSAQKNPTAFYLCASSISLLSGYEQYFGPGTRLTVT.

The J gene is TRBJ2-5, the V gene TRBV18, with 8 positions matching TRBD1. CDR1 KGHSH and CDR2 LQKENI come from the germline V gene. V trimming: 3 bases; J trimming: 1 base; junction bases outside the gene matches: 7. CDR3 size: 16 residues. The CDR3 bases are TGTGCCAGCTCACCGGACAGGGTGGCTCTCCAAGAGACCCAGTACTTC. Amino acids: CASSPDRVALQETQYF.

This sequence joins TRBV7-9 and TRBJ2-7; D perhaps matches TRBD1 (5 bases). The CDR3 extends over 14 amino acids. Germline V gene lookup returns CDR1 SEHNR and CDR2 FQNEAQ (reference sequence). V was trimmed by 4 bases and J by 0 bases, leaving 10 bases between them. CDR3 loop: CASSSNRSSYEQYF. In DNA form, the CDR3 reads TGTGCCAGCAGCTCAAACAGGAGCTCCTACGAGCAGTACTTC.

The chain couples TRBV29-1 to TRBJ1-2; D uncertain. V shed 5 bases and J shed 0 bases, with 7 bases lying between them. The CDR3 has 12 residues. The germline V gene encodes CDR1 SQVTM and CDR2 ANQGSEA. Here the CDR3 DNA reads TGCAGCGTTACGAGGGCTAACTATGGCTACACCTTC. Protein sequence: CSVTRANYGYTF.

This chain connects TRBV27 to TRBJ1-4; TRBD1 is a possible D gene (5 bases). CDR3 length: 16 amino acids. Germline V gene sequence: CDR1 MNHEY, CDR2 SMNVEV (reference sequence). The V gene lost 6 bases and the J gene lost 0 bases, with 14 bases spanning the gap. The CDR3, as DNA: TGTGCCAGCAGACGACGACAGACCGCAACTAATGAAAAACTGTTTTTT. It is translated as CASRRRQTATNEKLFF.

This chain connects TRBV6-6 to TRBJ2-7; D not resolved. The germline V gene encodes CDR1 MNHNY and CDR2 SVGAGI (reference sequence). CDR3 length equals 13 residues. The V gene lost 11 bases and the J gene lost 1 base, with 15 bases spanning the gap. This CDR3 reads CAGSNTESYEQYF. The CDR3 DNA follows: TGTGCCGGTTCGAATACAGAATCCTACGAGCAGTACTTC.

The chain joins TRBV5-5 to TRBJ1-4; a weak D match, TRBD1 (6 bases). Per germline, CDR1 SGHKS and CDR2 YYEKEE (reference sequence). The V end lost 3 bases, the J end lost 2 bases, and 11 bases lay between the germline ends. The CDR3 has 15 residues. The chain's CDR3 is CASSSRGATNEKLFF. Here the CDR3 DNA reads TGTGCCAGCAGCTCTCGGGGGGCCACTAATGAAAAACTGTTTTTT.

This CDR3 reads CASVPRRDRGEQFF. The CDR3 DNA sequence: TGTGCCAGCGTGCCTCGACGGGATCGGGGTGAGCAGTTCTTC. The V gene is TRBV6-1, the J gene TRBJ2-1, with D possibly being TRBD2 (5 bases). V was cut by 8 bases and J by 9 bases, with 20 bases left in between. Germline V gene sequence: CDR1 MNHNS, CDR2 SASEGT. The CDR3 has 14 amino acids.

V gene TRBV5-4 combines with J gene TRBJ1-6, with TRBD1 matching 9 bases. Per germline, CDR1 SGHNT and CDR2 YYREEE (reference sequence). This CDR3 spans 14 amino acids. V trimming: 5 bases; J trimming: 5 bases; junction bases outside the gene matches: 2. The CDR3 is CASSRTGDNSPLHF. DNA for the CDR3: TGTGCCAGCAGTCGGACAGGGGATAATTCACCCCTCCACTTT.

V usage is TRBV30 and J usage is TRBJ2-2, with D perhaps TRBD2 (7 bases). Trimming left V 3 bases short and J 6 bases short, with 8 bases between. The CDR3 loop spans 12 amino acids. Germline CDR1 GTSNPN, CDR2 SVGIG (reference sequence). CDR3 coding DNA: TGTGCCTGGAGCGGGGGGCCCGGGGAGCTGTTTTTT. Translating it yields CAWSGGPGELFF.

This chain links TRBV9 with TRBJ1-1; D is unclear. Germline CDR1 reads SGDLS; CDR2 reads YYNGEE. The CDR3 spans 13 residues. V lost 0 bases and J lost 4, with 7 bases in between. CDR3 sequence reads: CASSVAITTEAFF. The CDR3 nucleotides are TGTGCCAGCAGCGTAGCTATTACCACTGAAGCTTTCTTT.

This chain links TRBV7-6 with TRBJ2-7; 9 bases align to TRBD2. CDR1 SGHVS and CDR2 FNYEAQ come from the germline V gene. The CDR3 spans 14 residues. The V segment lost 4 bases and the J segment 1 base; nucleotides outside the gene matches: 2. The CDR3 is CASSSSGNSYEQYF. The CDR3 coding sequence is TGTGCCAGCAGCTCTAGCGGGAATTCCTACGAGCAGTACTTC.

Details on this clone: Germline is not matched at one junction end, which may reflect a read error. This CDR3 is also generated by other DNA sequences in the sample. V is TRBV18 and J is TRBJ1-1; D may be TRBD1 (5 bases). The germline V gene encodes CDR1 KGHSH and CDR2 LQKENI. The CDR3 runs to 17 residues. In nucleotides, the CDR3 is TGTGCCAGCTCGCCACCGCACTCAAGGGGTCCCGACACTGAAGCTTTCTTT. Its protein product is CASSPPHSRGPDTEAFF.

The chain recombines TRBV5-1 with TRBJ2-7, with TRBD1 matching 9 bases. V lost 4 bases, J lost 0 bases, and 5 bases stayed unmatched. The CDR3 is 15 amino acids. Germline V CDR1 and CDR2: SGHRS, YFSETQ. CDR3: CASSDRDRASYEQYF. The CDR3 region has the DNA TGCGCCAGCAGCGACCGGGACAGGGCCTCCTACGAGCAGTACTTC.

This clone was observed once. The J gene is TRBJ2-5, the V gene TRBV5-4; 9 bases line up with TRBD1. This CDR3 is 15 amino acids long. The V gene's germline CDR1 is SGHNT and CDR2 YYREEE (reference sequence). With 6 bases clipped from V and 5 bases from J, the junction kept 11 bases outside the gene matches. In DNA form, the CDR3 reads TGTGCCAGCACTCCGGCCCGGACAGGGGTGGAGACCCAGTACTTC. It codes for CASTPARTGVETQYF.

The chain links TRBV19 to TRBJ2-7; D is unclear. The V gene lost 4 bases and the J gene lost 1 base, with 11 bases spanning the gap. The CDR3 runs 14 residues. Looked up from germline, CDR1 is LNHDA and CDR2 is SQIVND (reference sequence). The CDR3 DNA reads as TGTGCCAGTAGTACCCGACACGTGTCCTACGAGCAGTACTTC. Residues: CASSTRHVSYEQYF.

This CDR3 reads CASSRPVRREGNEQFF. In nucleotides, the CDR3 is TGTGCCAGCAGCCGTCCGGTCCGGCGGGAGGGCAATGAGCAGTTCTTC. The V gene is TRBV4-2, the J gene TRBJ2-1; TRBD2 matches at 9 bases. The germline gives CDR1 LGHNA, CDR2 YNFKEQ. V lost 4 bases, J lost 6 bases, and 10 bases stayed unmatched. This CDR3 contains 16 residues.